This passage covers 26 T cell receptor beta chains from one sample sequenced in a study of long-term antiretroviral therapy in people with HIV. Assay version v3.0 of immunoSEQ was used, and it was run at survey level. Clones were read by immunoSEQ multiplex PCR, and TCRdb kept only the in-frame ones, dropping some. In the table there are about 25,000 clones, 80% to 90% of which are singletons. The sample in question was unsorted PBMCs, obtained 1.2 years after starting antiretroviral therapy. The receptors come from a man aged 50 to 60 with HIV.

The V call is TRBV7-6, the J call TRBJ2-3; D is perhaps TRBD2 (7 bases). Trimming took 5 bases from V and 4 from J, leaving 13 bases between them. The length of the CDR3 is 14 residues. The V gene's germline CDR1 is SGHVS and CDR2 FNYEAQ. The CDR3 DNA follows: TGTGCCAGCAGCCCCCTAGGGGGGGCAGATACGCAGTATTTT. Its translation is CASSPLGGADTQYF.

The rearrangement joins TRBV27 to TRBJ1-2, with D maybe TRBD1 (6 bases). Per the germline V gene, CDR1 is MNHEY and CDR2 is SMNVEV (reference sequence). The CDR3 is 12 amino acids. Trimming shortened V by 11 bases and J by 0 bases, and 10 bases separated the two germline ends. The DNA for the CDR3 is TGTGCCCCTAGGGGGGCTAACTATGGCTACACCTTC. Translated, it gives CAPRGANYGYTF.

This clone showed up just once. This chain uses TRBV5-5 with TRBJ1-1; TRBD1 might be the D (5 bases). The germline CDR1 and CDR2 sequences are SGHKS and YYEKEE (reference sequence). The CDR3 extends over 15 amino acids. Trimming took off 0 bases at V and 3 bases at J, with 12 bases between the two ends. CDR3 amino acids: CASSLGARVYTEAFF. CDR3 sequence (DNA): TGTGCCAGCAGCTTGGGTGCCAGGGTCTACACTGAAGCTTTCTTT.

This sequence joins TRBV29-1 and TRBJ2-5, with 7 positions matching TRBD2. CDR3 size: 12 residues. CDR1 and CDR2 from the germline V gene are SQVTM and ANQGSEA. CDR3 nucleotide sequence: TGCGGCCAGTTGGGGGGGGAAGAGACCCAGTACTTC. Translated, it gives CGQLGGEETQYF.

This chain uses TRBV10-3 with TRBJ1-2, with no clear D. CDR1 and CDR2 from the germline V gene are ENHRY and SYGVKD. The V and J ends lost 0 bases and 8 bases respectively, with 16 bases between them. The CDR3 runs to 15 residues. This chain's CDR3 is CAISESQIRTGGYTF. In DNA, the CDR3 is TGTGCCATCAGTGAGTCCCAGATACGCACGGGAGGCTACACCTTC.

The CDR3 bases are TGTGCCAGCAGTACCACCAACTTGGGTGCAGAGACCCAGTACTTC. Protein: CASSTTNLGAETQYF. The chain joins TRBV28 to TRBJ2-5; no firm D call. This CDR3 spans 15 amino acids. Germline lookup yields CDR1 MDHEN and CDR2 SYDVKM. V lost 5 bases and J 4 bases, leaving 17 bases between the germline ends.

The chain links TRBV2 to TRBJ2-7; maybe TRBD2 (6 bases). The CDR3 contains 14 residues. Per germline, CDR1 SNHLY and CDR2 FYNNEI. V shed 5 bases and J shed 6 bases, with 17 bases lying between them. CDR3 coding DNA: TGTGCCAGCAGTTGGGCTGGGGGACTTGGCGAGCAGTACTTC. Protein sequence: CASSWAGGLGEQYF. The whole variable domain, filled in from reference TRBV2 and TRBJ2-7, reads EPEVTQTPSHQVTQMGQEVILRCVPISNHLYFYWYRQILGQKVEFLVSFYNNEISEKSEIFDDQFSVERPDGSNFTLKIRSTKLEDSAMYFCASSWAGGLGEQYFGPGTRLTVT.

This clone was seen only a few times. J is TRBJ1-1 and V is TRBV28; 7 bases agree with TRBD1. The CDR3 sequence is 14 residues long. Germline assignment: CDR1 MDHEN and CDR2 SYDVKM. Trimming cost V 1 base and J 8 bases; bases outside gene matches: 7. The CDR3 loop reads CASSLSGGRAEAFF. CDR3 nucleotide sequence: TGTGCCAGCAGTTTATCAGGGGGAAGGGCCGAAGCTTTCTTT. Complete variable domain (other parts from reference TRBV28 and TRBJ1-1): DVKVTQSSRYLVKRTGEKVFLECVQDMDHENMFWYRQDPGLGLRLIYFSYDVKMKEKGDIPEGYSVSREKKERFSLILESASTNQTSMYLCASSLSGGRAEAFFGQGTRLTVV.

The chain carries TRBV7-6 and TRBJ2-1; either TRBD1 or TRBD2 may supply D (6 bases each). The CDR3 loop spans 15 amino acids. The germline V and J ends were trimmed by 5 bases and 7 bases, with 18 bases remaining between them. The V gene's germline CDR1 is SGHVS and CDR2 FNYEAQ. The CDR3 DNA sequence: TGTGCCAGCAGCCCCAGTTGGGGGGCCGGGAATGAGCAGTTCTTC. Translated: CASSPSWGAGNEQFF.

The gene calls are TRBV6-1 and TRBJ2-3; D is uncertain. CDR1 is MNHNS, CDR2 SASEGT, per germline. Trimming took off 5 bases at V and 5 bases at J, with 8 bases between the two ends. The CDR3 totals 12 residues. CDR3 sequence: CASSPARDTQYF. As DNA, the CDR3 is TGTGCCAGCAGTCCTGCACGAGATACGCAGTATTTT.

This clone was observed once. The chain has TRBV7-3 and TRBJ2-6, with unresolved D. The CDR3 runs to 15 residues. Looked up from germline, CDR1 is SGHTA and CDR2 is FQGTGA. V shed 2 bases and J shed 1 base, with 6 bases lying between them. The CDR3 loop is CASSLHGSGANVLTF. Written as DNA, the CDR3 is TGTGCCAGCAGCTTACACGGGTCTGGGGCCAACGTCCTGACTTTC.

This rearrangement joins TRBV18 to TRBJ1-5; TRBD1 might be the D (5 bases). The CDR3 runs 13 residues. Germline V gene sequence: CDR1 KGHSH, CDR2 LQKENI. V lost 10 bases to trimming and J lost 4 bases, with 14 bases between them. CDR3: CATTGGRNQPQHF. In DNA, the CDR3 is TGTGCCACCACGGGGGGGAGAAATCAGCCCCAGCATTTT.

CDR3 nucleotides: TGCGCCAGCAGCCCTCGGGGGGATGAGCAGTTCTTC. This encodes CASSPRGDEQFF. The chain combines TRBV4-1 with TRBJ2-1; 7 nucleotides line up with TRBD2. V shed 4 bases, J shed 8 bases, and the junction held 2 bases outside the gene matches. The CDR3 length is 12 residues. Germline CDR1 MGHRA, CDR2 YSYEKL.

As DNA, the CDR3 is TGTGCCAGCAGCTTAGATCCGAGGCAGAAAAGCTCCTATAATTCACCCCTCCACTTT. Its translation is CASSLDPRQKSSYNSPLHF. This chain joins TRBV7-6 and TRBJ1-6; no firm D call. Germline CDR1 is SGHVS and CDR2 is FNYEAQ. The V end was cut by 1 base, the J end by 0 bases, with 16 bases between. CDR3 length equals 19 residues. The variable domain in full, with the rest retrieved from reference TRBV7-6 and TRBJ1-6, is GAGVSQSPRYKVTKRGQDVALRCDPISGHVSLYWYRQALGQGPEFLTYFNYEAQQDKSGLPNDRFSAERPEGSISTLTIQRTEQRDSAMYRCASSLDPRQKSSYNSPLHFGNGTRLTVT.

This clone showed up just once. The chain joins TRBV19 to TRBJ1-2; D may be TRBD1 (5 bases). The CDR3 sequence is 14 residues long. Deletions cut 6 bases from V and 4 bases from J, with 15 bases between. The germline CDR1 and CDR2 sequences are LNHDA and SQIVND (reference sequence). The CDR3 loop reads CASSPDSGGYGYTF. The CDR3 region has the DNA TGTGCCAGTAGCCCCGACAGCGGGGGCTATGGCTACACCTTC.

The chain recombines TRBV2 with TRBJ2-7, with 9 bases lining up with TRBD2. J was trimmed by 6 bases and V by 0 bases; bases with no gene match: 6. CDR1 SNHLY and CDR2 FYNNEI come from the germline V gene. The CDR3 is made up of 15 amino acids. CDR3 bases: TGTGCCAGCAGTGAAGCGCGGGGGGGGACCTCCGAGCAGTACTTC. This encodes CASSEARGGTSEQYF.

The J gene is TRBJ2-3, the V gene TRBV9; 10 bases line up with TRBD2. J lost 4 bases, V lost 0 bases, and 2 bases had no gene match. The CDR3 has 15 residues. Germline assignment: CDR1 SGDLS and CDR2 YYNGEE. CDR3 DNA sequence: TGTGCCAGCAGCGTAGAAGCGGGGGGGTCAGATACGCAGTATTTT. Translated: CASSVEAGGSDTQYF.

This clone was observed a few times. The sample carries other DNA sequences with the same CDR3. CDR3 protein: CASSDSEGYEQYF. In nucleotides, the CDR3 is TGTGCCAGCAGCGATAGTGAGGGATACGAGCAGTACTTC. V and J are TRBV7-9 and TRBJ2-7; D is possibly TRBD2 (5 bases). The CDR3 covers 13 residues. Trimming shortened V by 5 bases and J by 4 bases, and 12 bases separated the two germline ends. Germline CDR1 reads SEHNR; CDR2 reads FQNEAQ (reference sequence).

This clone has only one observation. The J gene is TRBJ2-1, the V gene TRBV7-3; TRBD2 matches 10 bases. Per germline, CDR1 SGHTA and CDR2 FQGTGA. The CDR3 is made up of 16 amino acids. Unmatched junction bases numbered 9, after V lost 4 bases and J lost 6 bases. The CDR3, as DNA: TGTGCCAGCAGCTCCCGCGGTAGCGGGGGGAGCAATGAGCAGTTCTTC. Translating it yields CASSSRGSGGSNEQFF.

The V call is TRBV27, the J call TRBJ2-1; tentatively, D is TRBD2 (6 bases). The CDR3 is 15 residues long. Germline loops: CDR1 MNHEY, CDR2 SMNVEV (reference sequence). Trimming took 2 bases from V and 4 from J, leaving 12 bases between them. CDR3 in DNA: TGTGCCAGCAGTTTAAGGCCCGGGGGATACAATGAGCAGTTCTTC. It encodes CASSLRPGGYNEQFF.

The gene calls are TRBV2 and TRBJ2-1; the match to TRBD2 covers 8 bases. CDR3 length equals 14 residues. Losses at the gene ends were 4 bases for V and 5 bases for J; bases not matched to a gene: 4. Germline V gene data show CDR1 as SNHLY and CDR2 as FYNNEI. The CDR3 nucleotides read TGTGCCAGCAGTGTCAGCGGGGGCAACAATGAGCAGTTCTTC. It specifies CASSVSGGNNEQFF.

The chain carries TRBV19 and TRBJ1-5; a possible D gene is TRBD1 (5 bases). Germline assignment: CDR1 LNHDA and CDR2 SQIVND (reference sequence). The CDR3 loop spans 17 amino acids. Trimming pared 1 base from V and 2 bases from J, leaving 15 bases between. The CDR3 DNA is TGTGCCAGTAGTATAGTTGGAGGGGCGCTGGGCAATCAGCCCCAGCATTTT. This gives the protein CASSIVGGALGNQPQHF.

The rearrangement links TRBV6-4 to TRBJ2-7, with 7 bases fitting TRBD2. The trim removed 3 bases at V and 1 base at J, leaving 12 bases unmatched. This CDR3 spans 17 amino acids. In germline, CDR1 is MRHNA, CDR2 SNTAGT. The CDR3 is CASSEQVGLELSYEQYF. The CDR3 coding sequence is TGTGCCAGCAGTGAACAGGTTGGACTAGAATTATCCTACGAGCAGTACTTC.

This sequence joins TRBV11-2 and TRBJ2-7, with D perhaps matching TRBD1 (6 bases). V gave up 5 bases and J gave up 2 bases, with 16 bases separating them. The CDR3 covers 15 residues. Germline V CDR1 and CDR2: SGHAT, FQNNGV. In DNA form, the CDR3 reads TGTGCCAGCAGCCCAGGGGCAGTTTCCGCCTACGAGCAGTACTTC. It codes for CASSPGAVSAYEQYF.

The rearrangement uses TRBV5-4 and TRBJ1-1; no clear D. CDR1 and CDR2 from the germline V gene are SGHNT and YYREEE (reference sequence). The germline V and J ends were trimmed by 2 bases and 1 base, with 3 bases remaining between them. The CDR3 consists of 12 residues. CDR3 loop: CASSFRNTEAFF. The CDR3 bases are TGTGCCAGCAGCTTTAGGAACACTGAAGCTTTCTTT. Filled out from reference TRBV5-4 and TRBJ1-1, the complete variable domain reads ETGVTQSPTHLIKTRGQQVTLRCSSQSGHNTVSWYQQALGQGPQFIFQYYREEENGRGNFPPRFSGLQFPNYSSELNVNALELDDSALYLCASSFRNTEAFFGQGTRLTVV.

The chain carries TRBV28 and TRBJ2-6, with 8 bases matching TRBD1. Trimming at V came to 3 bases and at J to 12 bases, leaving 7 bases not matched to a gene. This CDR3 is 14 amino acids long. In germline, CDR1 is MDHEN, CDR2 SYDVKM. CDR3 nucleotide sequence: TGTGCCAGCAGTTTTCAGACAGGGGCTCGCGTCCTGACTTTC. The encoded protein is CASSFQTGARVLTF.